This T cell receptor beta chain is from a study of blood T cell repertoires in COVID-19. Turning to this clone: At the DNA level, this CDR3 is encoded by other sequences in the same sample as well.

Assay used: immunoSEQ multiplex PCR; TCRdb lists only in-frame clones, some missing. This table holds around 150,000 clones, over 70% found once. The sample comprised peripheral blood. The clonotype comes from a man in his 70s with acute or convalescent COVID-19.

The CDR3 protein is CASSLRDSYGYTF. CDR3 coding DNA: TGTGCCAGCAGTTTAAGGGACAGCTATGGCTACACCTTC. The chain combines TRBV27 with TRBJ1-2; 7 bases align to TRBD1. This CDR3 spans 13 amino acids. Germline CDR1 is MNHEY and CDR2 is SMNVEV (reference sequence). The ends lost 2 bases at V and 4 bases at J; junction bases unmatched: 1.